This TCR beta chain was recovered during a study of neurological immune-mediated disorders. Study-wide results and limits: HTLV-1-associated myelopathy had the most TCR clonal expansion, whereas multiple sclerosis had the least (lower than in healthy controls).

Time point meaning: longitudinal time-point 2. Volunteers attending a blood bank in Maryland, USA, served as healthy controls. With 10-nucleotide random UMIs, 5'RACE was used to make the cDNA. TCRdb reprocessed the 5' RACE reads with MiXCR, giving one entry per CDR3 protein. The sample shows some 60,000 distinct CDR3 sequences, 9.7% of them seen only once. Ten or more counts support this clonotype. Its cognate antigen is unknown. CDR1 and CDR2 (germline): SGHRS, YFSETQ. The CDR3 has 15 residues. Germline trimming cut 1 base from V and 4 bases from J; bases unmatched to any gene: 6. The chain couples TRBV5-1 to TRBJ2-3, with 7 bases matching TRBD2. The specimen was PBMCs. The TCR comes from a man between 25 and 39 years old in good health. The CDR3 here is CASSLQGGTADTQYF. The CDR3 region has the DNA TGCGCCAGCAGCTTGCAGGGAGGGACGGCAGATACGCAGTATTTT. The full variable domain, rest sourced from reference TRBV5-1 and TRBJ2-3, is KAGVTQTPRYLIKTRGQQVTLSCSPISGHRSVSWYQQTPGQGLQFLFEYFSETQRNKGNFPGRFSGRQFSNSRSEMNVSTLELGDSALYLCASSLQGGTADTQYFGPGTRLTVL.